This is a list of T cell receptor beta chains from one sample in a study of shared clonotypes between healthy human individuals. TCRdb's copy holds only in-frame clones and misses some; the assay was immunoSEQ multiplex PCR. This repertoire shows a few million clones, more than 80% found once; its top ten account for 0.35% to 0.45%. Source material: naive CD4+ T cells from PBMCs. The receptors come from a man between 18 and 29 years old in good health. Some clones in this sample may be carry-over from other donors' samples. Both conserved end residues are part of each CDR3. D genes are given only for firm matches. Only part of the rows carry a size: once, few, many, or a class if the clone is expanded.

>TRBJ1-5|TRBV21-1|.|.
TGTGCCAGCAAGGGGCTTCAGATCCGGGACAGGGAAGAACAGCCCCAGCATTTT
CASKGLQIRDREEQPQHF
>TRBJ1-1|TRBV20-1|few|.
TGCAGTGCCGGCCGGGCGGATGAAGCTTTCTTT
CSAGRADEAFF
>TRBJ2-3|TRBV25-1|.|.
TGTGCCAGCAGTGATCCCCGACAGCAGGCTGATACGCAGTATTTT
CASSDPRQQADTQYF
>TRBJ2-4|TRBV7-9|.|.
TGTGCCAGCAGCTTAGCGAGGGGGAACATTCAGTACTTC
CASSLARGNIQYF
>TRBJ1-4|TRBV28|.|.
TGTGCCAGCAGTTTCTGGGGGCCCGGTGCAACTAATGAAAAACTGTTTTTT
CASSFWGPGATNEKLFF
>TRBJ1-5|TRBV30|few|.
TGTGCCTGGGCGTGGGGGCAGTCTAGCAATCAGCCCCAGCATTTT
CAWAWGQSSNQPQHF
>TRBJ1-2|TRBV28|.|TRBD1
TGTGCCAGCAGTGCCAGGTACGGGACAGCTAACTATGGCTACACCTTC
CASSARYGTANYGYTF
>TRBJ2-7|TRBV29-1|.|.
TGCAGCGTTGAATGGCCGGACTACGAGCAGTACTTC
CSVEWPDYEQYF
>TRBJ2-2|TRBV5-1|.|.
TGCGCCAGCAGCTTGGATATAGCGGCGAACACCGGGGAGCTGTTTTTT
CASSLDIAANTGELFF
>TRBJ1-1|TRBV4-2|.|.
TGTGCCAGCAGCCACCCCGCCCAGGGTCTGAACACTGAAGCTTTCTTT
CASSHPAQGLNTEAFF
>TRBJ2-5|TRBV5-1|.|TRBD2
TGCGCCAGCAGCTCTCCCCTGGGAGTAGCGGGAGGGGAGACCCAGTACTTC
CASSSPLGVAGGETQYF
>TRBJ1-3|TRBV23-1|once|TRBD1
TGCGCCAGCAGTCATAGCCAGGGACAGGGTGTATTCTCTGGAAACACCATATATTTT
CASSHSQGQGVFSGNTIYF
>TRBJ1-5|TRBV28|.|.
TGTGCCAGCTCTTTTGGCCTAGCCAATCAGCCCCAGCATTTT
CASSFGLANQPQHF
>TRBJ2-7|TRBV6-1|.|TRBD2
TGTGCCAGCAGTAGCGGGAGTCGCAGCGAGCAGTACTTC
CASSSGSRSEQYF
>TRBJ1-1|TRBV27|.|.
TGTGCCAGCAGTTTATTAGGCCGGGGGAACACTGAAGCTTTCTTT
CASSLLGRGNTEAFF
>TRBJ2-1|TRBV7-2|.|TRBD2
TGTGCCAGCAGCGAGCGGCTAGCGGGCAACAATGAGCAGTTCTTC
CASSERLAGNNEQFF
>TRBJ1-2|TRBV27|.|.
TGTGCCAGCAGTCCCCTACCCCTCTATGGCTACACCTTC
CASSPLPLYGYTF
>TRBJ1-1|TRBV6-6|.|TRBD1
TGTGCCAGCAACTTCCAGGGGGCGGACACTGAAGCTTTCTTT
CASNFQGADTEAFF
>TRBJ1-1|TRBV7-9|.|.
TGTGCCAGCAGTCCGCCGGGGAACACTGAAGCTTTCTTT
CASSPPGNTEAFF
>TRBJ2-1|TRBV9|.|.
TGTGCCAGCAGCGTAGGTCCAGATTCCTACAATGAGCAGTTCTTC
CASSVGPDSYNEQFF
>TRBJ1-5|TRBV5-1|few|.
TGCGCCAGCAGCTTGACAGGAGGTCAGCCCCAGCATTTT
CASSLTGGQPQHF
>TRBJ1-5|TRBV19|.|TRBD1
TGTGCCAGTAGTATTGGGACAGCCATTAATCAGCCCCAGCATTTT
CASSIGTAINQPQHF
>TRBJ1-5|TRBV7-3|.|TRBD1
TGTGCCAGCAGCTGGACAGGGTTTAGCAATCAGCCCCAGCATTTT
CASSWTGFSNQPQHF
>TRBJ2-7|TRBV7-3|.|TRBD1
TGTGCCAGCAGCTTACCATGGACAGGGAACCACGAGCAGTACTTC
CASSLPWTGNHEQYF
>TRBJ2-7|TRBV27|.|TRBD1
TGTGCCAGCAGTTTCGACAGGGGGTACTACGAGCAGTACTTC
CASSFDRGYYEQYF
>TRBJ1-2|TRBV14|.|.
TGTGCCAGCAGCCAAGGACTCATCTATGGCTACACCTTC
CASSQGLIYGYTF
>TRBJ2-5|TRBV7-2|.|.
TGTGCCAGCAGCCCCCATGGTAGAGGTGGGGAGACCCAGTACTTC
CASSPHGRGGETQYF
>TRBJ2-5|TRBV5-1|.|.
TGCGCCAGCAGCTTGGCGGTAGCGGCCCTCCAAGAGACCCAGTACTTC
CASSLAVAALQETQYF
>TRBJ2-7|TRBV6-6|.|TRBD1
TGTGCCAGCAGTTACTCAGCGGACAGGGGGTTCGAGCAGTACTTC
CASSYSADRGFEQYF
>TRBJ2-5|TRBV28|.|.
TGTGCCAGCAGTTTATCATACCGGGACACAGGGTACTTC
CASSLSYRDTGYF
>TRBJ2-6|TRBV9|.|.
TGTGCCAGCAGCTTCAGACCCAACTCTGGGGCCAACGTCCTGACTTTC
CASSFRPNSGANVLTF
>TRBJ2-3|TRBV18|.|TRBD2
TGTGCCAGCTCACCCCCGGGGGGAACAGATACGCAGTATTTT
CASSPPGGTDTQYF
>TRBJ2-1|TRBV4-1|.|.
TGCGCCAGCAGCCAAGGGCGCAGCGGTCTCTACAATGAGCAGTTCTTC
CASSQGRSGLYNEQFF
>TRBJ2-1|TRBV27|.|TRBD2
TGTGCCAGCAGTTTAAGGGTAGCGGGAATCGATGAGCAGTTCTTC
CASSLRVAGIDEQFF
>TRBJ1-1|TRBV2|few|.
TGTGCCAGCAGGCCGGGGAGGGTGGACACTGAAGCTTTCTTT
CASRPGRVDTEAFF
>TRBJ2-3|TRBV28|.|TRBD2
TGTGCCAGCAGCCCACCAAGCGGGAGTCCCGATACGCAGTATTTT
CASSPPSGSPDTQYF
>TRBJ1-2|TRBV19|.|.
TGTGCCAGTAGTACCGGGTCCGGCCTGGGTGGCTACACCTTC
CASSTGSGLGGYTF
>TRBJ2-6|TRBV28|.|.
TGTGCCAGCAGTCTCGGCCGCTTTAGGGGGGCCAACGTCCTGACTTTC
CASSLGRFRGANVLTF
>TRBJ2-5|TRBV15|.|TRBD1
TGTGCCACCAGCAAACCGACAGGGAACGTGGAGACCCAGTACTTC
CATSKPTGNVETQYF
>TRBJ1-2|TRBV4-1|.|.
TGCGCCAGCAGCCAAGAAACAGTGAACTATGGCTACACCTTC
CASSQETVNYGYTF